These 15 T cell receptor beta chains came from one sample sequenced in a study of cytomegalovirus exposure and HLA in healthy donors. The PCR contained 60 Vbeta and 13 Jbeta primers. Profiled with immunoSEQ multiplex PCR; TCRdb holds only in-frame clones, not every one. The top ten clones hold 4.6% of a sample with about 90,000 clones, around three quarters of them seen once. Sequencing was carried out using PBMCs. These receptors came from a woman in her thirties or forties in good health and CMV-seropositive.

This chain uses TRBV11-2 with TRBJ2-7, with TRBD1 as a possible D gene (6 bases). Trimming shortened V by 2 bases and J by 1 base, and 12 bases separated the two germline ends. There are 15 residues in the CDR3. CDR1 and CDR2 (germline): SGHAT, FQNNGV. The CDR3 coding sequence is TGTGCCAGCAGCTTACTATGGACAGCTTCCTACGAGCAGTACTTC. It encodes CASSLLWTASYEQYF.

There are a few counts of this clone. The rearrangement links TRBV13 to TRBJ2-1; 10 nucleotides line up with TRBD2. The CDR3 extends over 17 amino acids. V was pared by 5 bases and J by 0 bases, with 7 bases of the junction left unmatched. Germline V gene sequence: CDR1 PRHDT, CDR2 FYEKMQ (reference sequence). Written as DNA, the CDR3 is TGTGCCAGCAGCCCAGCTAGCGGGGGCAGCTCCTACAATGAGCAGTTCTTC. As protein: CASSPASGGSSYNEQFF. Supplemented by reference TRBV13 and TRBJ2-1, the full variable domain reads AAGVIQSPRHLIKEKRETATLKCYPIPRHDTVYWYQQGPGQDPQFLISFYEKMQSDKGSIPDRFSAQQFSDYHSELNMSSLELGDSALYFCASSPASGGSSYNEQFFGPGTRLTVL.

The V gene is TRBV19, the J gene TRBJ2-2; 7 positions agree with TRBD1. CDR3 length: 14 amino acids. The germline V gene encodes CDR1 LNHDA and CDR2 SQIVND (reference sequence). The ends lost 7 bases at V and 4 bases at J; junction bases unmatched: 6. CDR3 nucleotides: TGTGCCAGTAAATTCAAGGGGGCCACCGGGGAGCTGTTTTTT. This sequence encodes CASKFKGATGELFF.

The chain couples TRBV6-5 to TRBJ2-5; a weak D match, TRBD2 (5 bases). This CDR3 is built from 11 residues. Trimming removed 8 bases from V and 11 bases from J, with 15 bases in between. Germline CDR1 MNHEY, CDR2 SVGAGI. The CDR3 DNA reads as TGTGCCAGCCTCCCCCCCTGGGAGCAGTACTTC. It codes for CASLPPWEQYF.

The chain joins TRBV5-1 to TRBJ1-2; D possibly corresponds to TRBD1 (6 bases). Germline CDR1 and CDR2: SGHRS and YFSETQ. CDR3 size: 14 residues. V lost 4 bases and J 5 bases, leaving 15 bases between the germline ends. DNA of the CDR3: TGCGCCAGCAGCCTCGGGGGGGGCGCTTATGGCTACACCTTC. It codes for CASSLGGGAYGYTF.

The V gene is TRBV19, the J gene TRBJ2-2; D might be TRBD1 (5 bases). V was clipped by 6 bases and J by 1 base, with 9 bases between them. The CDR3 is made up of 14 amino acids. Germline V gene sequence: CDR1 LNHDA, CDR2 SQIVND (reference sequence). This CDR3 is CASRGHLNTGELFF. DNA for the CDR3: TGTGCCAGTAGGGGGCACCTGAACACCGGGGAGCTGTTTTTT.

Written as DNA, the CDR3 is TGTGCCAGCAGTCAATCAGGAAAAACAGATACGCAGTATTTT. Protein product: CASSQSGKTDTQYF. The chain recombines TRBV6-1 with TRBJ2-3; D unclear. V was shortened by 5 bases and J by 3 bases, with 12 bases between the two germline ends. The CDR3 is 14 amino acids. Germline V gene data show CDR1 as MNHNS and CDR2 as SASEGT.

The rearrangement uses TRBV6-1 and TRBJ1-5, with D hard to call. This CDR3 has 15 residues. Per the germline V gene, CDR1 is MNHNS and CDR2 is SASEGT. The V end lost 6 bases, the J end lost 0 bases, and 12 bases lay between the germline ends. In DNA form, the CDR3 reads TGTGCCAGCAGAAGATGGACTGATAGCAATCAGCCCCAGCATTTT. It yields the protein CASRRWTDSNQPQHF.

In this sample, this clone turned up a few times. The chain joins TRBV29-1 to TRBJ2-1; 10 bases line up with TRBD2. CDR1 and CDR2 from the germline V gene are SQVTM and ANQGSEA. The CDR3 extends over 16 amino acids. V lost 0 bases, J lost 8 bases, and 10 bases stayed unmatched. In nucleotides, the CDR3 is TGCAGCGTTGAAGATAGTGCTAGCGGGAGTTGGGATGAGCAGTTCTTC. Its translation is CSVEDSASGSWDEQFF.

This clone has a handful of counts. The CDR3 sequence is CSAQPEAEAFF. CDR3 nucleotide sequence: TGCAGTGCCCAGCCCGAGGCTGAAGCTTTCTTT. The rearrangement joins TRBV20-1 to TRBJ1-1; D is unresolved. V was clipped by 6 bases and J by 6 bases, with 11 bases between them. The CDR3 totals 11 residues. CDR1 is DFQATT and CDR2 is SNEGSKA in the germline V gene (reference sequence).

The rearrangement joins TRBV6-1 to TRBJ1-1; no definite D call. The CDR3 runs to 13 residues. Germline V CDR1 and CDR2: MNHNS, SASEGT. The ends were cut back, 5 bases at V and 1 base at J, with 8 bases in the middle. The chain's CDR3 is CASSFAENTEAFF. In DNA form, the CDR3 reads TGTGCCAGCAGTTTTGCAGAGAACACTGAAGCTTTCTTT.

This chain uses TRBV4-3 with TRBJ2-1; no reliable D call. The CDR3 has 15 residues. Germline values: CDR1 LGHNA, CDR2 YSLEER. Between the trimmed V and J ends, which lost 0 bases and 3 bases, there was a span of 9 bases. The CDR3 region has the DNA TGCGCCAGCAGCCAAGACCCTAGTGGCTACAATGAGCAGTTCTTC. Its translation is CASSQDPSGYNEQFF.

About this clone: Additional DNA sequences in this sample encode the identical CDR3. The chain uses TRBV5-4 and TRBJ2-3, with 12 bases matching TRBD2. There are 14 residues in the CDR3. V trimming: 4 bases; J trimming: 5 bases; junction bases outside the gene matches: 2. Per germline, CDR1 SGHNT and CDR2 YYREEE (reference sequence). The CDR3 DNA reads TGTGCCAGCAGCCCGGGACTAGCGGGAGATACGCAGTATTTT. Its protein product is CASSPGLAGDTQYF.

The CDR3 coding sequence is TGTGCCAGCATCAGGTCTGCCGGCACAGATACGCAGTATTTT. Amino acids: CASIRSAGTDTQYF. The V gene is TRBV28, the J gene TRBJ2-3; D is unclear. The CDR3 covers 14 residues. V was pared by 7 bases and J by 1 base, with 12 bases between. Germline CDR1 is MDHEN and CDR2 is SYDVKM.

The V and J genes are TRBV19 and TRBJ2-1; D uncertain. This CDR3 is built from 13 residues. CDR1 LNHDA and CDR2 SQIVND come from the germline V gene (reference sequence). V was pared by 3 bases and J by 4 bases, with 7 bases between. The CDR3 DNA sequence: TGTGCCAGTAGTATCGACTTATACAATGAGCAGTTCTTC. Translation: CASSIDLYNEQFF. Based on the CDR3 plus reference TRBV19 and TRBJ2-1, the full variable domain is DGGITQSPKYLFRKEGQNVTLSCEQNLNHDAMYWYRQDPGQGLRLIYYSQIVNDFQKGDIAEGYSVSREKKESFPLTVTSAQKNPTAFYLCASSIDLYNEQFFGPGTRLTVL.